The next 29 T cell receptor beta chains were all read from a single sample in a study of T-cell reconstitution after alpha-beta-depleted transplantation in children. Unique molecular identifiers featured in how the TCRbeta library was prepared. Each CDR3 protein is one row after TCRdb ran MiXCR on the PCR reads. The repertoire holds about 200,000 distinct CDR3 sequences, with just under 6.5% as singletons. The source material was PBMCs, sampled before TCRalphabeta/CD19-depleted stem cell transplant. The receptors were gathered from a girl under two years old with combined immunodeficiency, due to receive a stem cell transplant.

This clonotype was recorded at least ten times. The V and J genes are TRBV3-1 and TRBJ2-3, with TRBD2 matching over 12 bases. V lost 3 bases to trimming and J lost 1 base; unmatched junction nucleotides: 8. This CDR3 comprises 18 residues. The germline gives CDR1 LGHDT, CDR2 YNNKEL (reference sequence). CDR3 residues: CASSHSWTSGAGTDTQYF. Written as DNA, the CDR3 is TGTGCCAGCAGCCATTCATGGACTAGCGGGGCTGGCACAGATACGCAGTATTTT.

Ten or more counts support this clonotype. This chain links TRBV12-3 or TRBV12-4 with TRBJ1-6; D remains ambiguous. The CDR3 runs 14 residues. Trimming cost V 3 bases and J 4 bases, with 7 bases left between them. The CDR3 DNA is TGTGCCAGCAGTTTCAGGTCGTATAATTCACCCCTCCACTTT. This sequence encodes CASSFRSYNSPLHF.

The gene calls are TRBV29-1 and TRBJ1-1; unclear D gene. CDR3 length equals 12 residues. Trimming took off 7 bases at V and 5 bases at J, with 14 bases between the two ends. Germline lookup yields CDR1 SQVTM and CDR2 ANQGSEA. The CDR3 DNA reads as TGCAGCGGTCGCTTAAGTGGTACTGAAGCTTTCTTT. It encodes CSGRLSGTEAFF.

This clonotype has a handful of counts. V gene TRBV7-2 combines with J gene TRBJ1-1; 9 nucleotides agree with TRBD1. CDR3 length: 16 residues. Trimming cost V 5 bases and J 5 bases; bases outside gene matches: 12. CDR1 is SGHTA, CDR2 FQGNSA, per germline. This chain's CDR3 is CASSPPGQGPWTEAFF. CDR3 DNA sequence: TGTGCCAGCAGCCCCCCGGGACAGGGACCGTGGACTGAAGCTTTCTTT.

Many counts were recorded for this clonotype. The rearrangement links TRBV20-1 to TRBJ2-1; 9 nucleotides align to TRBD2. Trimming took 2 bases from V and 8 from J; bases not matched to a gene: 1. Germline V gene lookup returns CDR1 DFQATT and CDR2 SNEGSKA (reference sequence). The CDR3 contains 12 residues. The CDR3 region has the DNA TGCAGTGCTAGACGGACTAGCGATGAGCAGTTCTTC. Protein sequence: CSARRTSDEQFF.

Worth noting for this clonotype: Just one base apart from a much larger clone, this may be a read error. This chain links TRBV6-1 with TRBJ1-4, with D possibly TRBD1 on 6 matching bases. The CDR3 runs 13 residues. V was cut by 10 bases and J by 6 bases, with 15 bases left in between. From germline, CDR1 is MNHNS and CDR2 SASEGT. CDR3 sequence reads: CATSGTRYEKLFF. The CDR3 region has the DNA TGTGCCACCTCCGGGACAAGATATGAAAAACTGTTTTTT.

This clonotype was detected ten times or more. The chain couples TRBV6-2 or TRBV6-3 to TRBJ2-3; 11 bases line up with TRBD2. Germline CDR1 reads MNHEY; CDR2 reads SVGEGT. The CDR3 extends over 18 amino acids. J gave up 6 bases and V 6 bases, and 17 bases lay outside the gene matches. The CDR3 region has the DNA TGTGCCAGCAGACTACGGGAACCACTAGCGGGAGCTTTTGATACGCAGTATTTT. Its protein product is CASRLREPLAGAFDTQYF.

This clonotype was observed at least ten times. This chain links TRBV20-1 with TRBJ2-4; D tentatively fits TRBD1 or TRBD2 (5 bases each). V lost 0 bases and J 7 bases, leaving 10 bases between the germline ends. Per germline, CDR1 DFQATT and CDR2 SNEGSKA (reference sequence). The CDR3 length is 13 residues. This CDR3 is CSAREYRRNIQYF. CDR3 in DNA: TGCAGTGCTAGAGAATACAGGAGGAACATTCAGTACTTC.

This clonotype was detected only a few times. This chain connects TRBV4-1 to TRBJ1-1; 9 nucleotides agree with TRBD1. Germline-derived CDR1 and CDR2 are MGHRA and YSYEKL. V lost 1 base and J lost 7; bases outside the gene matches: 7. This CDR3 comprises 15 residues. In DNA form, the CDR3 reads TGCGCCAGCAGCCAAGCACAGGGGGCGAGGGGTGAAGCTTTCTTT. Amino acids: CASSQAQGARGEAFF.

This clonotype was seen at least ten times. The chain has TRBV5-4 and TRBJ2-1; D remains ambiguous. Between the trimmed V and J ends, which lost 1 base and 5 bases, there was a span of 4 bases. CDR1 is SGHNT and CDR2 is YYREEE in the germline V gene (reference sequence). The CDR3 covers 12 residues. In DNA, the CDR3 is TGTGCCAGCAGCTTGTTCCACAATGAGCAGTTCTTC. Protein: CASSLFHNEQFF. The full variable domain, rest sourced from reference TRBV5-4 and TRBJ2-1, is ETGVTQSPTHLIKTRGQQVTLRCSSQSGHNTVSWYQQALGQGPQFIFQYYREEENGRGNFPPRFSGLQFPNYSSELNVNALELDDSALYLCASSLFHNEQFFGPGTRLTVL.

Many counts were recorded for this clonotype. The chain couples TRBV29-1 to TRBJ2-1; D ambiguous. The V end was cut by 4 bases, the J end by 5 bases, with 15 bases between. Germline V gene lookup returns CDR1 SQVTM and CDR2 ANQGSEA. The length of the CDR3 is 14 residues. CDR3 in amino acids: CSVGTGLGNNEQFF. The CDR3 nucleotides read TGCAGCGTTGGGACGGGCCTGGGTAACAATGAGCAGTTCTTC.

Concerning this clonotype: Given a much more abundant clone one base away, this may be a read error. The gene calls are TRBV20-1 and TRBJ2-3, with D possibly matching TRBD1 (7 bases). CDR3 length equals 17 residues. Germline loops: CDR1 DFQATT, CDR2 SNEGSKA (reference sequence). The CDR3 DNA reads TGCTGTGCTAGAGACCGAGACAGGGAGGTTTTCTTTGATACGCAGTATTTT. This gives the protein CCARDRDREVFFDTQYF.

In this sample, this clonotype turned up many times. The gene calls are TRBV27 and TRBJ2-1; TRBD1 agrees at 8 bases. Germline CDR1 reads MNHEY; CDR2 reads SMNVEV (reference sequence). The CDR3 extends over 15 amino acids. V lost 4 bases and J lost 6; bases outside the gene matches: 8. The CDR3 here is CASSWIGTGFNEQFF. CDR3 bases: TGTGCCAGCAGTTGGATCGGGACAGGTTTCAATGAGCAGTTCTTC.

This clonotype occurred many times. This chain connects TRBV4-1 to TRBJ2-3, with D unresolved. Per germline, CDR1 MGHRA and CDR2 YSYEKL. V was trimmed by 1 base and J by 2 bases, leaving 1 base between them. The CDR3 spans 12 residues. The CDR3 spells CASSQVTDTQYF. The CDR3 DNA sequence: TGCGCCAGCAGCCAAGTCACAGATACGCAGTATTTT.

The chain uses TRBV18 and TRBJ2-7; D is possibly TRBD2 (6 bases). CDR1 and CDR2 (germline): KGHSH, LQKENI. The V gene lost 3 bases and the J gene lost 2 bases, with 11 bases spanning the gap. The CDR3 is made up of 14 amino acids. Here the CDR3 DNA reads TGTGCCAGCTCACCGGGACTTCGTCCCTACGAGCAGTACTTC. As protein: CASSPGLRPYEQYF.

The rearrangement links TRBV12-3 or TRBV12-4 to TRBJ1-2; TRBD1 agrees at 7 bases. J gave up 4 bases and V 5 bases, and 7 bases lay outside the gene matches. The length of the CDR3 is 14 residues. The CDR3 nucleotides are TGTGCCAGCAGTCACAGGGGTAGAATCTATGGCTACACCTTC. Translated: CASSHRGRIYGYTF.

In the case of this clonotype: With a much larger clone just one base away, this may be a read error. In DNA form, the CDR3 reads TGCGCCAGCAGCACAAACAGGGGGCGTAGCTCCTACAATGAGGAGTTCTTC. Its translation is CASSTNRGRSSYNEEFF. The chain combines TRBV5-1 with TRBJ2-1; 9 bases agree with TRBD1. Germline V gene lookup returns CDR1 SGHRS and CDR2 YFSETQ. The CDR3 consists of 17 residues. The full variable domain, its missing parts supplied by reference TRBV5-1 and TRBJ2-1, is KAGVTQTPRYLIKTRGQQVTLSCSPISGHRSVSWYQQTPGQGLQFLFEYFSETQRNKGNFPGRFSGRQFSNSRSEMNVSTLELGDSALYLCASSTNRGRSSYNEEFFGPGTRLTVL.

This clonotype was seen repeatedly, ten times or more. The chain combines TRBV28 with TRBJ1-5; D is unresolved. This CDR3 spans 13 amino acids. Deletions cut 3 bases from V and 5 bases from J, with 8 bases between. Germline values: CDR1 MDHEN, CDR2 SYDVKM. CDR3 sequence (DNA): TGTGCCAGCAGTTTGGTGGGTTATCAGCCCCAGCATTTT. Translation gives CASSLVGYQPQHF.

This clonotype was detected many times. Its ends do not fully match the called genes, so a read error is possible. This chain links TRBV4-2 with TRBJ2-4; D is perhaps TRBD2 (5 bases). The CDR3 length is 13 residues. Germline V gene sequence: CDR1 LGHNA, CDR2 YNFKEQ. Here the CDR3 DNA reads TGTGCCAGCAGCCAGGGAGACGGACGGGGTCAGGACTTC. Protein product: CASSQGDGRGQDF.

This clonotype was counted many times. The gene calls are TRBV7-9 and TRBJ2-6, with a tentative D call TRBD2 (5 bases). The CDR3 has 18 amino acids. Germline V CDR1 and CDR2: SEHNR, FQNEAQ (reference sequence). Written as DNA, the CDR3 is TGTGCAGACATGATAGATACGGGGAAGAGCTCTGGGGCCAACGTCCTGACTTTC. Translated: CADMIDTGKSSGANVLTF.

The V call is TRBV5-6, the J call TRBJ2-1, with 11 nucleotides matching TRBD1. In germline, CDR1 is SGHDT, CDR2 YYEEEE. CDR3 length: 15 residues. Trimming took 4 bases from V and 7 from J; bases not matched to a gene: 7. The CDR3 region has the DNA TGTGCCAGCAGCGACCGGGACAGGGGGTGGAATGAGCAGTTCTTC. Translation: CASSDRDRGWNEQFF.

This clonotype was recorded many times. This rearrangement joins TRBV5-5 to TRBJ2-7; D is perhaps TRBD1 or TRBD2 (5 bases each). Germline values: CDR1 SGHKS, CDR2 YYEKEE (reference sequence). V was shortened by 7 bases and J by 7 bases, with 18 bases between the two germline ends. The CDR3 runs 13 residues. CDR3 in amino acids: CASRGPPGVEQYF. DNA for the CDR3: TGTGCCAGCCGGGGACCGCCAGGTGTTGAGCAGTACTTC.

This clonotype has just a few counts. The chain uses TRBV25-1 and TRBJ2-7, with 11 bases matching TRBD2. V lost 6 bases and J lost 0; bases outside the gene matches: 13. Per germline, CDR1 MGHDK and CDR2 SYGVNS. The CDR3 has 18 amino acids. In DNA, the CDR3 is TGTGCCAGCAGCCGACAAGGGCTAGCGGGAGGACCCTCCTACGAGCAGTACTTC. Its translation: CASSRQGLAGGPSYEQYF.

This clonotype was counted many times. The chain uses TRBV25-1 and TRBJ2-1; 7 nucleotides align to TRBD2. Germline V gene sequence: CDR1 MGHDK, CDR2 SYGVNS. Trimming took 1 base from V and 4 from J; bases not matched to a gene: 10. The CDR3 covers 17 residues. The CDR3 sequence is CASSELRGGPRYNEQFF. The CDR3 DNA reads TGTGCCAGCAGTGAATTAAGGGGAGGGCCTAGATACAATGAGCAGTTCTTC. The complete variable domain, with remaining parts taken from reference TRBV25-1 and TRBJ2-1, reads EADIYQTPRYLVIGTGKKITLECSQTMGHDKMYWYQQDPGMELHLIHYSYGVNSTEKGDLSSESTVSRIRTEHFPLTLESARPSHTSQYLCASSELRGGPRYNEQFFGPGTRLTVL.

This clonotype was found many times. The rearrangement links TRBV12-3 or TRBV12-4 to TRBJ2-7, with 9 bases aligning to TRBD1. The CDR3 totals 13 residues. Unmatched junction bases numbered 5, after V lost 5 bases and J lost 6 bases. In nucleotides, the CDR3 is TGTGCCAGCAGTCACGGGACAGGGTCCGAGCAGTACTTC. It translates to CASSHGTGSEQYF.

This clonotype was counted ten times or more. The junction departs from germline at one end; a sequencing error may be responsible. V is TRBV7-7 and J is TRBJ2-1; D may be TRBD2 (6 bases). This CDR3 is built from 16 residues. Germline V gene sequence: CDR1 SSHAT, CDR2 FNYEAQ (reference sequence). This chain's CDR3 is CASSLAYGSAYNEQFF. The CDR3 coding sequence is TGTGCTAGCAGCTTAGCGTACGGGAGTGCCTACAATGAGCAGTTCTTC.

A few counts support this clonotype. The chain links TRBV20-1 to TRBJ2-5; possible D gene TRBD2, 6 bases. The V and J ends lost 2 bases and 2 bases respectively, with 15 bases between them. Per germline, CDR1 DFQATT and CDR2 SNEGSKA (reference sequence). This CDR3 is built from 15 residues. CDR3 nucleotide sequence: TGCAGTGCTAGACGCAGAGGGAGCGGGCAAGAGACCCAGTACTTC. Amino acids: CSARRRGSGQETQYF.

This clonotype has at least ten counts. This sequence joins TRBV7-2 and TRBJ2-7; 12 bases map to TRBD2. This CDR3 region has 18 residues. V was pared by 5 bases and J by 3 bases, with 14 bases of the junction left unmatched. CDR1 SGHTA and CDR2 FQGNSA come from the germline V gene. This chain's CDR3 is CASSGREPGLAGYYEQYF. DNA of the CDR3: TGTGCCAGCAGCGGGAGGGAGCCGGGACTAGCGGGCTACTACGAGCAGTACTTC.

This clonotype was found many times. The rearrangement links TRBV3-1 to TRBJ2-1, with 15 bases fitting TRBD2. The CDR3 runs 18 residues. Germline CDR1 and CDR2: LGHDT and YNNKEL (reference sequence). The V segment lost 1 base and the J segment 5 bases; nucleotides outside the gene matches: 6. CDR3 in amino acids: CASSQVGLAGGPDNEQFF. For the CDR3, the DNA is TGTGCCAGCAGCCAAGTCGGACTAGCGGGAGGGCCGGACAATGAGCAGTTCTTC.